What follows are 20 T cell receptor beta chains derived from one specimen sequenced in a study of cytomegalovirus exposure and HLA in healthy donors. The PCR employed 60 Vbeta primers together with 13 Jbeta primers. TCRdb keeps only in-frame clones here, not all; method: immunoSEQ multiplex PCR. This table has about 87,000 clones, 7.6% appearing once. What was sequenced was PBMCs. Source of these receptors: a man in his forties or fifties in good health and CMV-seronegative.

The J gene is TRBJ2-7, the V gene TRBV27; 12 bases line up with TRBD2. V was pared by 4 bases and J by 2 bases, with 6 bases of the junction left unmatched. CDR1 MNHEY and CDR2 SMNVEV come from the germline V gene (reference sequence). This CDR3 comprises 16 residues. The DNA of the CDR3 is TGTGCCAGCAGTTCCCGGACTAGCGGGATAACCTACGAGCAGTACTTC. It is translated as CASSSRTSGITYEQYF.

The chain has TRBV9 and TRBJ2-2; D possibly corresponds to TRBD2 (5 bases). V shed 4 bases and J shed 0 bases, with 13 bases lying between them. CDR3 length: 16 amino acids. Germline CDR1 SGDLS, CDR2 YYNGEE. The CDR3 bases are TGTGCCAGCAGCCCCCGGGGAGTCGCGAACACCGGGGAGCTGTTTTTT. It translates to CASSPRGVANTGELFF.

This rearrangement joins TRBV11-3 to TRBJ2-3; D is perhaps TRBD2 (5 bases). The CDR3 is 13 residues long. Germline-derived CDR1 and CDR2 are SGHNT and YENEEA. Trimming left V 5 bases short and J 6 bases short, with 12 bases between. CDR3 residues: CASSRWERDTQYF. The DNA for the CDR3 is TGTGCCAGCAGCAGGTGGGAGCGGGATACGCAGTATTTT.

The chain employs TRBV19 and TRBJ2-2, with 9 bases that match TRBD2. The CDR3 consists of 16 residues. Germline V gene data show CDR1 as LNHDA and CDR2 as SQIVND (reference sequence). J was trimmed by 4 bases and V by 7 bases; bases with no gene match: 10. DNA for the CDR3: TGTGCCAGTACCCGGAGACTAGCGGAGACCACCGGGGAGCTGTTTTTT. Its translation is CASTRRLAETTGELFF.

This clone was recorded only once. The V call is TRBV28, the J call TRBJ2-1; no clear D gene. Germline CDR1 and CDR2: MDHEN and SYDVKM. The CDR3 consists of 15 residues. Trimming cost V 5 bases and J 0 bases, with 11 bases left between them. This chain's CDR3 is CASSPTASSYNEQFF. The CDR3 region has the DNA TGTGCCAGCAGTCCGACTGCGAGCTCCTACAATGAGCAGTTCTTC.

This clone was picked up a small number of times. In DNA, the CDR3 is TGCAGCCTGAGGGAATCAGATACGCAGTATTTT. It is translated as CSLRESDTQYF. The V call is TRBV20-1, the J call TRBJ2-3, with TRBD2 as a possible D gene (5 bases). Germline CDR1 DFQATT, CDR2 SNEGSKA (reference sequence). The CDR3 length is 11 residues.

This clone was seen a handful of times. The chain is built from TRBV11-2 and TRBJ2-3, with a weak D call TRBD1 (5 bases). Germline V lookup: CDR1 SGHAT, CDR2 FQNNGV. There are 13 residues in the CDR3. Deletions cut 0 bases from V and 11 bases from J, with 12 bases between. This CDR3 reads CASSLETAPLQYF. The CDR3 bases are TGTGCCAGCAGCTTAGAGACAGCGCCCTTGCAGTATTTT.

J is TRBJ1-1 and V is TRBV18; possibly TRBD1 for D (5 bases). Germline CDR1 and CDR2: KGHSH and LQKENI. There are 14 residues in the CDR3. V was cut by 1 base and J by 6 bases, with 12 bases left in between. In DNA form, the CDR3 reads TGTGCCAGCTCACCACTATCGGAAGGGGCTGAAGCTTTCTTT. Translating gives CASSPLSEGAEAFF.

This clone has just a few counts. J is TRBJ2-7 and V is TRBV11-2, with 14 bases that match TRBD2. Per germline, CDR1 SGHAT and CDR2 FQNNGV. The CDR3 has 15 residues. V was clipped by 3 bases and J by 5 bases; unmatched bases: 3. This CDR3 is CASSFRLAGGDEQYF. Here the CDR3 DNA reads TGTGCCAGCAGCTTTCGACTAGCGGGAGGGGACGAGCAGTACTTC.

This clone has only a few counts. One end of the junction fails to match germline, which may point to a read error. The chain combines TRBV6-5 with TRBJ1-1; TRBD1 agrees at 8 bases. There are 16 residues in the CDR3. Looked up from germline, CDR1 is MNHEY and CDR2 is SVGAGI. The CDR3 reads CASSYSGRGRNSEAFF. CDR3 bases: TGTGCCAGCAGTTACTCGGGCAGGGGGCGGAACTCTGAAGCTTTCTTT.

This clone was seen more than once but under ten times. This sequence joins TRBV18 and TRBJ2-3, with 8 bases aligning to TRBD2. The CDR3 length is 17 residues. Trimming removed 2 bases from V and 2 bases from J; junction bases left unmatched: 9. Germline V lookup: CDR1 KGHSH, CDR2 LQKENI. The DNA for the CDR3 is TGTGCCAGCTCACCATGGTCGGGACTAGGAAACACAGATACGCAGTATTTT. Its translation is CASSPWSGLGNTDTQYF.

This clone turned up a few times. In DNA, the CDR3 is TGTGCCAGCAGTGAGGGGGACAGGGGTGCTTTCTTT. Translating gives CASSEGDRGAFF. The chain uses TRBV28 and TRBJ1-1, with 10 bases lining up with TRBD1. Trimming cost V 5 bases and J 11 bases; bases outside gene matches: 5. Germline V gene lookup returns CDR1 MDHEN and CDR2 SYDVKM. This CDR3 contains 12 residues.

J is TRBJ2-7 and V is TRBV4-1, with TRBD1 matching over 7 bases. Germline V gene data show CDR1 as MGHRA and CDR2 as YSYEKL. The CDR3 extends over 15 amino acids. The J segment lost 2 bases and the V segment lost 4 bases, leaving 8 bases of the junction unmatched. The CDR3 coding sequence is TGCGCCAGCAGCCGACTCCTAACAGGGGCCTACGAGCAGTACTTC. Translation: CASSRLLTGAYEQYF.

This clone was seen a handful of times. The genes are TRBV4-1 and TRBJ2-7; no reliable D call. The germline V gene encodes CDR1 MGHRA and CDR2 YSYEKL. There are 11 residues in the CDR3. The V end lost 1 base, the J end lost 7 bases, and 5 bases lay between the germline ends. The CDR3 spells CASSQVGEQYF. The CDR3 nucleotides are TGCGCCAGCAGCCAAGTCGGGGAGCAGTACTTC.

In its sample, this clone was seen a few times. The CDR3 coding sequence is TGCAGCGTTGAAGGAGGGAGCAAGGCCGGGGAGCTGTTTTTT. Amino acid sequence: CSVEGGSKAGELFF. The chain couples TRBV29-1 to TRBJ2-2; D may be TRBD2 (5 bases). V gave up 1 base and J gave up 6 bases, with 12 bases separating them. Germline V gene data show CDR1 as SQVTM and CDR2 as ANQGSEA. The CDR3 has 14 amino acids.

This clone was counted only a few times. The chain joins TRBV28 to TRBJ2-1; 14 bases map to TRBD2. This CDR3 is 15 amino acids long. In germline, CDR1 is MDHEN, CDR2 SYDVKM. The J segment lost 12 bases and the V segment lost 6 bases, leaving 10 bases of the junction unmatched. CDR3 sequence reads: CASSTGTSGSWGQFF. The DNA of the CDR3 is TGTGCCAGCAGCACCGGGACTAGCGGGAGTTGGGGGCAGTTCTTC.

This chain uses TRBV5-1 with TRBJ2-2; D call uncertain. The V gene's germline CDR1 is SGHRS and CDR2 YFSETQ. Trimming pared 4 bases from V and 0 bases from J, leaving 7 bases between. The CDR3 consists of 14 residues. The CDR3 sequence: CASSTRTNTGELFF. Written as DNA, the CDR3 is TGCGCCAGCAGCACAAGAACGAACACCGGGGAGCTGTTTTTT.

V usage is TRBV5-1 and J usage is TRBJ2-7, with D uncertain. The ends were cut back, 0 bases at V and 7 bases at J, with 14 bases in the middle. CDR1 and CDR2 (germline): SGHRS, YFSETQ. CDR3 size: 14 residues. The CDR3 nucleotides are TGCGCCAGCAGCTTGGCGGTCCCGAGAGGAGAGCAGTACTTC. It encodes CASSLAVPRGEQYF. Complete variable domain (other parts from reference TRBV5-1 and TRBJ2-7): KAGVTQTPRYLIKTRGQQVTLSCSPISGHRSVSWYQQTPGQGLQFLFEYFSETQRNKGNFPGRFSGRQFSNSRSEMNVSTLELGDSALYLCASSLAVPRGEQYFGPGTRLTVT.

The chain recombines TRBV9 with TRBJ1-5; D is ambiguous. CDR1 and CDR2 (germline): SGDLS, YYNGEE. CDR3 size: 14 residues. V was pared by 6 bases and J by 7 bases, with 17 bases between. CDR3 protein: CASTSVRSGQPQHF. DNA of the CDR3: TGTGCCAGCACATCAGTTCGCTCGGGGCAGCCCCAGCATTTT.

This clone was seen a handful of times. This sequence joins TRBV5-6 and TRBJ2-7; D gene ambiguous. V was pared by 0 bases and J by 0 bases, with 4 bases between. Germline CDR1 SGHDT, CDR2 YYEEEE. This CDR3 spans 13 amino acids. CDR3: CASSLAHSYEQYF. In nucleotides, the CDR3 is TGTGCCAGCAGCTTGGCACACTCCTACGAGCAGTACTTC. Using reference TRBV5-6 and TRBJ2-7 for the parts outside the CDR3, the full variable domain is DAGVTQSPTHLIKTRGQQVTLRCSPKSGHDTVSWYQQALGQGPQFIFQYYEEEERQRGNFPDRFSGHQFPNYSSELNVNALLLGDSALYLCASSLAHSYEQYFGPGTRLTVT.